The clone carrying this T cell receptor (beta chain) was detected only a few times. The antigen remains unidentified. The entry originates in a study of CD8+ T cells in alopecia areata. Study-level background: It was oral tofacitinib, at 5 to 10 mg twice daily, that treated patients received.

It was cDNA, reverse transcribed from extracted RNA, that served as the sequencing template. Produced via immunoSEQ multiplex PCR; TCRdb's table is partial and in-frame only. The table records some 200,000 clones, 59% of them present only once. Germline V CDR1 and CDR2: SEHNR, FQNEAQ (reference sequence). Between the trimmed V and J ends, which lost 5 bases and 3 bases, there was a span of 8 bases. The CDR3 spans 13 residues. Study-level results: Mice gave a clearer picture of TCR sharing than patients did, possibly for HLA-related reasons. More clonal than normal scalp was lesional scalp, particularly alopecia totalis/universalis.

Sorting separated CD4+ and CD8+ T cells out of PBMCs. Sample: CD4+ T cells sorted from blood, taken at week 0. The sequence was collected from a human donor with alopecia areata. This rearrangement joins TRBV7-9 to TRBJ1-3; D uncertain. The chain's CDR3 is CASSPSLGNTIYF. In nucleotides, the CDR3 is TGTGCCAGCAGCCCATCACTTGGAAACACCATATATTTT.